Below, one T cell receptor (beta chain) is given with its context. This entry comes from a study of blood T cell repertoires in COVID-19. Generated by immunoSEQ multiplex PCR, the TCRdb table keeps only in-frame clones and is missing some. Found here are 130,000 to 150,000 clones, less than 85% of them singletons; the top ten hold roughly 9%. Germline CDR1 reads MNHEY; CDR2 reads SVGAGI. The length of the CDR3 is 14 residues. V was clipped by 4 bases and J by 9 bases; unmatched bases: 8. The chain recombines TRBV6-5 with TRBJ1-2; 10 nucleotides agree with TRBD1. The receptor's source is an elderly woman in a cohort sampled during active or convalescent COVID-19. Material: peripheral blood. The CDR3 DNA is TGTGCCAGCAGTTCACCGGGACAGGGGATGCGCTACACCTTC. Translating it yields CASSSPGQGMRYTF.